This T cell receptor (beta chain) originates from a study of blood T cells in healthy people across ages. Germline CDR1 and CDR2: DFQATT and SNEGSKA (reference sequence). The CDR3 spans 15 residues. Study results and limitations: PBMC samples, being unsorted, prevented any conclusive comparison of naive and antigen-experienced cells.

Concerning this clonotype: Its antigen is currently unknown. Compared with germline, one end of the junction differs, possibly owing to a read error.

Combining a sample-barcoded 5' primer with a J-beta primer mix, a second PCR ran for roughly 7 to 12 cycles. A tag from a template-switch adaptor with 12 random nucleotides marked each cDNA molecule. TCRdb redid the calling of the 5' RACE reads with MiXCR, one entry per CDR3 protein. The sample records 1.5 million to 1.8 million distinct CDR3 sequences, around 40% being singletons. The sequenced sample was blood. This clonotype was sampled from a woman under 30 in good health. V gene TRBV20-1 combines with J gene TRBJ2-2; 8 bases fit TRBD1. CDR3: CSGRLPTGVYGELFF. In DNA form, the CDR3 reads TGCAGTGGTAGACTTCCGACAGGGGTTTACGGGGAGCTGTTTTTT.